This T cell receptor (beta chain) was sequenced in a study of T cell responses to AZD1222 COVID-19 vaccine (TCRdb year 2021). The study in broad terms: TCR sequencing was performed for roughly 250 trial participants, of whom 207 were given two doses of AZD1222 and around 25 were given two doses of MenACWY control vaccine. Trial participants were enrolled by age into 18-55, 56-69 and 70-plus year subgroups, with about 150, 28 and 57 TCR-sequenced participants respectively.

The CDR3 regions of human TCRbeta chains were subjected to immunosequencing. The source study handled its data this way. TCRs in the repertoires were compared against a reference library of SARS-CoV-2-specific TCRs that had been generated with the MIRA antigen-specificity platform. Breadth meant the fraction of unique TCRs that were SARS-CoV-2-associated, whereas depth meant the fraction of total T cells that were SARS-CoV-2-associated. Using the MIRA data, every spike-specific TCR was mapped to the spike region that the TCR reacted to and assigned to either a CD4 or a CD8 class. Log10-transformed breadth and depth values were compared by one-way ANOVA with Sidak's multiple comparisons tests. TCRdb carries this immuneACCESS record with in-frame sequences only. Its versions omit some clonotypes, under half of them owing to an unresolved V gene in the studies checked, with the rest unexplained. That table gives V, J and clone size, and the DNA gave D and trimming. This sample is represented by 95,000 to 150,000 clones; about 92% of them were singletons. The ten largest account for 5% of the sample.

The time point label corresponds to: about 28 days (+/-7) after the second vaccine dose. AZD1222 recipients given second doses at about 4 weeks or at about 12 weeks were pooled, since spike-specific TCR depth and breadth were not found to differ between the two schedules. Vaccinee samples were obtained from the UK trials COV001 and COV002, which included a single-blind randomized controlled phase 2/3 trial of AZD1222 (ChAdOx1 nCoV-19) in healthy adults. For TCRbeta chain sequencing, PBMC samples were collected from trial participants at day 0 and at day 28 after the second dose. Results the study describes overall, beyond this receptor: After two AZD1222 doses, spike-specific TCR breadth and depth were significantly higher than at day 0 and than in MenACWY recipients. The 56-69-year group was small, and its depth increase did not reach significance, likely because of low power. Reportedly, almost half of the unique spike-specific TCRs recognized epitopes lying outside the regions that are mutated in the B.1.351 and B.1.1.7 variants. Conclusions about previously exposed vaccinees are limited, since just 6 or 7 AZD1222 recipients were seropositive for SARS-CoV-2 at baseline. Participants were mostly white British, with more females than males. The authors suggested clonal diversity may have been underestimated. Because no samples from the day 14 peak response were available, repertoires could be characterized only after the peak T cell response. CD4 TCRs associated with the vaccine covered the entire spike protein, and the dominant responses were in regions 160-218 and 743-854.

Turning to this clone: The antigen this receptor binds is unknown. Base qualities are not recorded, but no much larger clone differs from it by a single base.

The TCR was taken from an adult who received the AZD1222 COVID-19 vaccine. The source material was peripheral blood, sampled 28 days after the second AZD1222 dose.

This receptor has the CDR3 CASSPDRVGNTEAFF. The nucleotide sequence is TGTGCCAGCAGTCCCGACAGGGTAGGGAACACTGAAGCTTTCTTT. The rearranged chain carries TRBV2 and TRBJ1-1; the junction holds 7 bases that match TRBD1. There are 15 amino acids in the CDR3, from cysteine to phenylalanine inclusive. Only CDR3 DNA is held: 45 bases, read in frame from base 1. Reading the germline V gene gives CDR1 SNHLY and CDR2 FYNNEI. After removal of 5 bases from V and 1 base from J, the junction retains 7 bases not matched to a gene.